The sequence of this TCR beta chain was determined in a study of T cells in Graves' hyperthyroidism and ophthalmopathy. Patients aged 18 to 65 had newly diagnosed hyperthyroidism that had lasted under 2 months. The study excluded patients with uncontrolled infection, other autoimmune disease, pregnancy or lactation. A roughly 9.1 ml volume of fresh peripheral blood provided the PBMCs. Authors of the study amplified TCR beta CDR3 regions from RNA transcripts. TCR CDR3 regions were first amplified by RT-PCR with HTBI primers. TCRdb itself ran the multiplex PCR reads through MiXCR, one entry per CDR3 protein. Of under 450,000 distinct CDR3 sequences in the sample, less than 15% were seen once. Sequenced input: blood. The receptor was derived from a man between 25 and 39 years old with Graves' hyperthyroidism that later progressed to Graves' ophthalmopathy.

DNA of the CDR3: TGTGCCAGCAGCCCAGCGGGGGACTCCTACGAGCAGTACTTC. It is translated as CASSPAGDSYEQYF. The chain combines TRBV3-1 with TRBJ2-7; 8 nucleotides agree with TRBD2. The CDR3 has 14 amino acids. Per the germline V gene, CDR1 is LGHDT and CDR2 is YNNKEL (reference sequence). The J segment lost 0 bases and the V segment lost 4 bases, leaving 2 bases of the junction unmatched.